This entry concerns a single T cell receptor (beta chain). As yet, its antigen is unknown. The length of the CDR3 is 15 residues. Trimming took 6 bases from V and 2 from J; bases not matched to a gene: 9. Germline CDR1 and CDR2: MDHEN and SYDVKM. Method: immunoSEQ multiplex PCR; TCRdb's copy keeps in-frame clones and lacks some. The table includes 80,000 or so clones, 85% to 95% detected once. The data are from a study of T cell responses to AZD1222 COVID-19 vaccine. Whole-study results and caveats: It should be noted that donors were predominantly white British and more often female, and clonal diversity was possibly underestimated.

This sequence originates from an adult in good health. The material sequenced was peripheral blood, taken on day 0 of MenACWY control vaccination. This chain links TRBV28 with TRBJ1-1; TRBD1 matches 7 bases. For the CDR3, the DNA is TGTGCCAGCAGAGTCCAGGGGGTCTCAAACACTGAAGCTTTCTTT. Protein product: CASRVQGVSNTEAFF.